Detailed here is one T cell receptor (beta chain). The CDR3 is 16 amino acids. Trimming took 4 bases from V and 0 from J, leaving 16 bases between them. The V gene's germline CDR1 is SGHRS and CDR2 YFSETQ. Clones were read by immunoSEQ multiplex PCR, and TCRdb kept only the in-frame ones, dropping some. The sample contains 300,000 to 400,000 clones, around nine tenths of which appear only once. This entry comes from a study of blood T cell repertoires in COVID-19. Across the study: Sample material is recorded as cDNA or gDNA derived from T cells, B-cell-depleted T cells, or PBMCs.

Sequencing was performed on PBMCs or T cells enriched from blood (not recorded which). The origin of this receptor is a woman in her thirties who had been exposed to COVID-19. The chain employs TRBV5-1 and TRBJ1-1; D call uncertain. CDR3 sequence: CASSDGAPGMNTEAFF. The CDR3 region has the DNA TGCGCCAGCAGCGACGGAGCCCCTGGCATGAACACTGAAGCTTTCTTT.